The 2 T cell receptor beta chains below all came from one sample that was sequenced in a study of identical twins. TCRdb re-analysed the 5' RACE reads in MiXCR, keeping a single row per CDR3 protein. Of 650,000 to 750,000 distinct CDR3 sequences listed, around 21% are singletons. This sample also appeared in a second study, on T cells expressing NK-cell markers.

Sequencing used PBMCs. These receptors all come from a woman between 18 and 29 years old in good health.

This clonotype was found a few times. Here the CDR3 DNA reads TGCGCCAGCAGCCAGACGGGACTGAGCTACGAGCAGTACTTC. This translates into CASSQTGLSYEQYF. This chain links TRBV4-1 with TRBJ2-7, with D possibly matching TRBD2 (6 bases). V was shortened by 3 bases and J by 3 bases, with 12 bases between the two germline ends. From germline, CDR1 is MGHRA and CDR2 YSYEKL. The CDR3 has 14 amino acids.

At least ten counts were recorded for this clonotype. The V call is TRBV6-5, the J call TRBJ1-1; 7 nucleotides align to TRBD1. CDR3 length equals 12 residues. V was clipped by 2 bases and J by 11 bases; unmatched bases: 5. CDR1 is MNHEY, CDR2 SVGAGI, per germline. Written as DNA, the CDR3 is TGTGCCAGCAGTTACGCCGGGACAGCCGCTTTCTTT. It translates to CASSYAGTAAFF.